These T cell receptor beta chains were read from a single sample in a study of T cells in Graves' hyperthyroidism and ophthalmopathy. TCRdb analysed the multiplex PCR reads with MiXCR anew, one entry per CDR3 protein. The sample lists tens of thousands of distinct CDR3 sequences, less than 45% occurring once. The specimen was blood. Receptor source: a woman in her twenties or thirties with Graves' hyperthyroidism. Each CDR3 is given with its conserved first and last residue. The order of the fields is clone size, D gene, J gene, V gene, CDR3 protein, CDR3 DNA. The D gene is left open where the match is weak. The listing skips clone size in some rows; elsewhere it reads once, few, many or a size class.

clone size: NA
D gene: TRBD2
J gene: TRBJ2-3
V gene: TRBV5-4
CDR3 protein: CASSLTLMTSSTDAQYF
CDR3 DNA: TGTGCCAGCAGCCTAACCTTGATGACTAGCAGCACAGATGCGCAGTATTTT

clone size: many
D gene: NA
J gene: TRBJ2-1
V gene: TRBV7-2
CDR3 protein: CASSPGLLNEQFF
CDR3 DNA: TGTGCCAGCAGCCCGGGACTTCTGAATGAGCAGTTCTTC

clone size: once
D gene: NA
J gene: TRBJ1-2
V gene: TRBV19
CDR3 protein: CASSTGGINYGYTF
CDR3 DNA: TGTGCCAGCTCAACTGGGGGTATCAACTATGGCTACACCTTC

clone size: many
D gene: NA
J gene: TRBJ2-3
V gene: TRBV4-2
CDR3 protein: CASSVRDISTDTQYF
CDR3 DNA: TGTGCCAGCAGCGTCAGGGACATAAGCACAGATACGCAGTATTTT

clone size: many
D gene: NA
J gene: TRBJ1-2
V gene: TRBV5-4
CDR3 protein: CASSLGDYGYTF
CDR3 DNA: TGTGCCAGCAGCTTGGGGGATTATGGCTACACCTTC

clone size: NA
D gene: TRBD2
J gene: TRBJ2-7
V gene: TRBV9
CDR3 protein: CASSIHRTSGRASYEQYF
CDR3 DNA: TGTGCCAGCAGCATACATCGGACTAGCGGGAGGGCCTCCTACGAGCAGTACTTC

clone size: many
D gene: NA
J gene: TRBJ2-2
V gene: TRBV7-3
CDR3 protein: CASSLREGGELFF
CDR3 DNA: TGTGCCAGCAGCCTCAGAGAGGGGGGGGAGCTGTTTTTT

clone size: many
D gene: NA
J gene: TRBJ2-7
V gene: TRBV7-9
CDR3 protein: CASRDLGGVKGEQYF
CDR3 DNA: TGTGCCAGCAGAGATTTGGGCGGGGTAAAGGGAGAGCAGTACTTC

clone size: many
D gene: TRBD1
J gene: TRBJ1-5
V gene: TRBV5-5
CDR3 protein: CASSLVGTGVQPQHF
CDR3 DNA: TGTGCCAGCAGCTTGGTGGGGACAGGGGTTCAGCCCCAGCATTTT

clone size: medium-sized
D gene: NA
J gene: TRBJ1-1
V gene: TRBV19
CDR3 protein: CASRQDNTEAFF
CDR3 DNA: TGTGCCTCACGACAGGATAACACTGAAGCTTTCTTT

clone size: many
D gene: NA
J gene: TRBJ2-7
V gene: TRBV4-2
CDR3 protein: CASSQVWDGGYEQYF
CDR3 DNA: TGTGCCAGCAGCCAAGTTTGGGACGGAGGATACGAGCAGTACTTC

clone size: medium-sized
D gene: TRBD1
J gene: TRBJ1-2
V gene: TRBV20-1
CDR3 protein: CSARDEQGGNYGYTF
CDR3 DNA: TGCAGTGCTAGAGATGAACAGGGGGGCAACTATGGCTACACCTTC

clone size: NA
D gene: NA
J gene: TRBJ2-6
V gene: TRBV18
CDR3 protein: CASSPSLTGSGANVLTF
CDR3 DNA: TGTGCCAGCTCACCATCGCTTACGGGCTCTGGGGCCAACGTCCTGACTTTC

clone size: NA
D gene: NA
J gene: TRBJ1-1
V gene: TRBV20-1
CDR3 protein: CSEVGGLNTEAFF
CDR3 DNA: TGCAGTGAAGTGGGCGGCTTGAACACTGAAGCTTTCTTT

clone size: NA
D gene: TRBD2
J gene: TRBJ2-7
V gene: TRBV20-1
CDR3 protein: CSARDLRGRQSYEQYF
CDR3 DNA: TGCAGTGCTAGAGATCTACGCGGGAGGCAATCCTACGAGCAGTACTTC

clone size: NA
D gene: TRBD1
J gene: TRBJ2-2
V gene: TRBV19
CDR3 protein: CASSGDRGNTGELFF
CDR3 DNA: TGTGCCAGTAGCGGCGACAGGGGGAACACCGGGGAGCTGTTTTTT

clone size: few
D gene: TRBD2
J gene: TRBJ2-7
V gene: TRBV19
CDR3 protein: CASRSSGPRYF
CDR3 DNA: TGTGCCAGTAGGTCTAGCGGGCCAAGGTACTTC

clone size: many
D gene: NA
J gene: TRBJ1-4
V gene: TRBV6-1
CDR3 protein: CATEFRLTTNEKLFF
CDR3 DNA: TGTGCTACCGAATTTCGACTGACAACTAATGAAAAACTGTTTTTT

clone size: NA
D gene: NA
J gene: TRBJ1-1
V gene: TRBV29-1
CDR3 protein: CSASQGGFTEAFF
CDR3 DNA: TGCAGCGCCTCCCAGGGTGGGTTCACTGAAGCTTTCTTT

clone size: many
D gene: NA
J gene: TRBJ1-6
V gene: TRBV6-5
CDR3 protein: CASSRSTGSNSPLHF
CDR3 DNA: TGTGCCAGCAGTCGTTCCACAGGGAGCAATTCACCCCTCCACTTT

clone size: NA
D gene: TRBD2
J gene: TRBJ2-1
V gene: TRBV20-1
CDR3 protein: CSALGLADNEQFF
CDR3 DNA: TGCAGTGCCCTAGGACTAGCGGACAATGAGCAGTTCTTC

clone size: NA
D gene: TRBD2
J gene: TRBJ2-5
V gene: TRBV20-1
CDR3 protein: CSAARMWEGETQYF
CDR3 DNA: TGCAGTGCTGCTCGTATGTGGGAGGGGGAGACCCAGTACTTC

clone size: medium-sized
D gene: NA
J gene: TRBJ2-1
V gene: TRBV19
CDR3 protein: CASSNWEGIHEQFF
CDR3 DNA: TGTGCCAGTAGCAACTGGGAAGGGATCCATGAGCAGTTCTTC

clone size: NA
D gene: TRBD2
J gene: TRBJ2-7
V gene: TRBV2
CDR3 protein: CASSEGLAGVYEQYF
CDR3 DNA: TGTGCCAGCAGTGAGGGACTAGCGGGAGTCTACGAGCAGTACTTC

clone size: many
D gene: NA
J gene: TRBJ2-7
V gene: TRBV4-2
CDR3 protein: CASSRARGDSSSYEQYF
CDR3 DNA: TGTGCCAGCAGCCGTGCGCGAGGGGACTCCAGCTCCTACGAGCAGTACTTC

clone size: NA
D gene: NA
J gene: TRBJ2-6
V gene: TRBV25-1
CDR3 protein: CASRGGTEYRGANVLTF
CDR3 DNA: TGTGCCAGCAGGGGGGGGACAGAATATCGGGGGGCCAACGTCCTGACTTTC

clone size: NA
D gene: NA
J gene: TRBJ2-1
V gene: TRBV7-3
CDR3 protein: CASSLTNQVGQFF
CDR3 DNA: TGTGCCAGCAGCTTAACTAATCAGGTAGGGCAGTTCTTC

clone size: NA
D gene: NA
J gene: TRBJ1-5
V gene: TRBV20-1
CDR3 protein: CSARPQPYSNQPQHF
CDR3 DNA: TGCAGTGCTAGACCCCAGCCGTATAGCAATCAGCCCCAGCATTTT

clone size: NA
D gene: NA
J gene: TRBJ2-7
V gene: TRBV29-1
CDR3 protein: CGVVRSGDFYEQYF
CDR3 DNA: TGCGGCGTTGTACGGTCAGGGGATTTCTACGAGCAGTACTTC

clone size: NA
D gene: NA
J gene: TRBJ1-1
V gene: TRBV7-2
CDR3 protein: CASSLSSYTEAFF
CDR3 DNA: TGTGCCAGCAGCTTATCGAGCTACACTGAAGCTTTCTTT

clone size: NA
D gene: NA
J gene: TRBJ2-5
V gene: TRBV11-2
CDR3 protein: CASSSPGPSYF
CDR3 DNA: TGTGCCAGCAGCTCCCCGGGACCCTCGTACTTC

clone size: many
D gene: TRBD2
J gene: TRBJ2-1
V gene: TRBV4-2
CDR3 protein: CASSQDIAGGLIEQFF
CDR3 DNA: TGTGCCAGCAGCCAAGACATAGCGGGAGGGTTAATTGAGCAGTTCTTC

clone size: many
D gene: NA
J gene: TRBJ1-1
V gene: TRBV6-6
CDR3 protein: CASSSKPGSEAFF
CDR3 DNA: TGTGCCAGCAGCTCTAAACCCGGGTCTGAAGCTTTCTTT

clone size: NA
D gene: NA
J gene: TRBJ2-7
V gene: TRBV20-1
CDR3 protein: CSARDGGGSNYEQYF
CDR3 DNA: TGCAGTGCTAGAGATGGGGGTGGCAGCAACTACGAGCAGTACTTC

clone size: medium-sized
D gene: TRBD1
J gene: TRBJ1-4
V gene: TRBV10-3
CDR3 protein: CATRDSNIATNEKLFF
CDR3 DNA: TGTGCCACCCGGGACAGTAACATTGCAACTAATGAAAAACTGTTTTTT

clone size: NA
D gene: NA
J gene: TRBJ2-7
V gene: TRBV11-3
CDR3 protein: CASSPYGGSPYEQCF
CDR3 DNA: TGTGCCAGCAGCCCCTATGGTGGCAGTCCCTACGAGCAGTGCTTC

clone size: NA
D gene: TRBD1
J gene: TRBJ1-2
V gene: TRBV20-1
CDR3 protein: CSANPGQGYGYTF
CDR3 DNA: TGCAGTGCTAATCCGGGACAGGGGTACGGCTACACCTTC

clone size: medium-sized
D gene: NA
J gene: TRBJ1-1
V gene: TRBV2
CDR3 protein: CASSVAVNTEAFF
CDR3 DNA: TGTGCCAGCAGTGTAGCGGTGAACACTGAAGCTTTCTTT

clone size: many
D gene: NA
J gene: TRBJ1-6
V gene: TRBV27
CDR3 protein: CASSLAAPEDHSPLHF
CDR3 DNA: TGTGCCAGCAGTTTAGCGGCCCCGGAAGATCATTCACCCCTCCACTTT

clone size: many
D gene: NA
J gene: TRBJ1-4
V gene: TRBV5-1
CDR3 protein: CASSWTSLGEKLFF
CDR3 DNA: TGCGCCAGCAGCTGGACATCGTTGGGCGAAAAACTGTTTTTT

clone size: many
D gene: NA
J gene: TRBJ2-4
V gene: TRBV2
CDR3 protein: CASSALIVSKNIQYF
CDR3 DNA: TGTGCCAGCAGTGCGTTAATAGTGTCCAAAAACATTCAGTACTTC

clone size: NA
D gene: NA
J gene: TRBJ1-4
V gene: TRBV19
CDR3 protein: CASRFFRGEKLFF
CDR3 DNA: TGTGCCAGTCGTTTTTTCCGGGGTGAAAAACTGTTTTTT

clone size: NA
D gene: NA
J gene: TRBJ2-7
V gene: TRBV14
CDR3 protein: CASSQDRLYEQYF
CDR3 DNA: TGTGCCAGCAGCCAAGACCGTCTCTACGAGCAGTACTTC

clone size: medium-sized
D gene: NA
J gene: TRBJ1-5
V gene: TRBV2
CDR3 protein: CASTRWLGTNQPQHF
CDR3 DNA: TGTGCCAGCACCAGATGGTTGGGGACTAATCAGCCCCAGCATTTT

clone size: many
D gene: NA
J gene: TRBJ1-1
V gene: TRBV5-5
CDR3 protein: CASRSGDTEAFF
CDR3 DNA: TGTGCCAGCCGGAGTGGGGACACTGAAGCTTTCTTT

clone size: many
D gene: NA
J gene: TRBJ1-1
V gene: TRBV11-2
CDR3 protein: CASSLGTFLMENTEAFF
CDR3 DNA: TGTGCCAGCAGCCTCGGGACATTCCTGATGGAGAACACTGAAGCTTTCTTT

clone size: many
D gene: NA
J gene: TRBJ2-7
V gene: TRBV12-3/TRBV12-4
CDR3 protein: CASSSRTESSYEQYF
CDR3 DNA: TGTGCCAGCAGCTCCCGGACGGAGAGCTCCTACGAGCAGTACTTC

clone size: NA
D gene: NA
J gene: TRBJ1-5
V gene: TRBV20-1
CDR3 protein: CSARVAGPEHF
CDR3 DNA: TGCAGTGCTAGAGTTGCGGGGCCCGAGCATTTT

clone size: NA
D gene: NA
J gene: TRBJ1-6
V gene: TRBV7-3
CDR3 protein: CASSRGLGNSPLHF
CDR3 DNA: TGTGCCAGCAGCCGGGGACTGGGCAATTCACCCCTCCACTTT

clone size: many
D gene: NA
J gene: TRBJ2-1
V gene: TRBV19
CDR3 protein: CASTPGPTANNEQFF
CDR3 DNA: TGTGCCAGTACCCCGGGGCCCACGGCGAACAATGAGCAGTTCTTC

clone size: medium-sized
D gene: NA
J gene: TRBJ1-1
V gene: TRBV20-1
CDR3 protein: CSADAAFF
CDR3 DNA: TGCAGTGCTGACGCAGCTTTCTTT

clone size: many
D gene: TRBD1
J gene: TRBJ1-6
V gene: TRBV30
CDR3 protein: CAWSAGQGGSPLHF
CDR3 DNA: TGTGCCTGGAGTGCGGGACAGGGTGGTTCACCCCTCCACTTT

clone size: NA
D gene: TRBD1
J gene: TRBJ2-7
V gene: TRBV20-1
CDR3 protein: CSATGQGLYEQYF
CDR3 DNA: TGCAGTGCAACGGGACAGGGGTTGTACGAGCAGTACTTC

clone size: NA
D gene: TRBD2
J gene: TRBJ2-7
V gene: TRBV20-1
CDR3 protein: CNAIPPVAGVPDEQYF
CDR3 DNA: TGCAATGCTATCCCACCAGTAGCGGGAGTCCCCGACGAGCAGTACTTC

clone size: NA
D gene: NA
J gene: TRBJ2-7
V gene: TRBV20-1
CDR3 protein: CSANDRSSYEQYF
CDR3 DNA: TGCAGTGCAAACGACAGAAGCTCCTACGAGCAGTACTTC